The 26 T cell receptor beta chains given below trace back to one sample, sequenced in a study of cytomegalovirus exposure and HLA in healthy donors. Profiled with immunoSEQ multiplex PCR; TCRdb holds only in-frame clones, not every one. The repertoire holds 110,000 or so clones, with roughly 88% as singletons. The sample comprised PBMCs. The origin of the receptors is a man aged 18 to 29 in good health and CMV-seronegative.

This CDR3 reads CASSPDVNGNTIYF. CDR3 DNA sequence: TGTGCCAGCAGCCCAGATGTCAACGGAAACACCATATATTTT. This chain joins TRBV7-8 and TRBJ1-3; no clear D. This CDR3 contains 14 residues. V was shortened by 5 bases and J by 4 bases, with 12 bases between the two germline ends. CDR1 is SGHVS, CDR2 FQNEAQ, per germline.

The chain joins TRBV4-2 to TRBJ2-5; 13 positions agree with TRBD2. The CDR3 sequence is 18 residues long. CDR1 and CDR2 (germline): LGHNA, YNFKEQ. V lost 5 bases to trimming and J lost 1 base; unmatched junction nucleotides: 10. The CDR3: CASSITSGGAGGQETQYF. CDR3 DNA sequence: TGTGCCAGCAGCATTACTAGCGGGGGGGCCGGGGGCCAAGAGACCCAGTACTTC.

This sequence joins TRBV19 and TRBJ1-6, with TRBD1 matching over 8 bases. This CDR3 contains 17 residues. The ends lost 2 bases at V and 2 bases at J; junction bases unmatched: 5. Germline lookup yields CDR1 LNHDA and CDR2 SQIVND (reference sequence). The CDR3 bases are TGTGCCAGTAGTATACCCAGGGGGCGCGCCTATAATTCACCCCTCCACTTT. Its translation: CASSIPRGRAYNSPLHF.

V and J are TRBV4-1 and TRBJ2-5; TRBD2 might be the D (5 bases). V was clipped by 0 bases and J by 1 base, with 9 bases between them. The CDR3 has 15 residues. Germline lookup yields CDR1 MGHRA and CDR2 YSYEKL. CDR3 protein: CASSQDDGIQETQYF. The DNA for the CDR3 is TGCGCCAGCAGCCAAGACGACGGGATCCAAGAGACCCAGTACTTC.

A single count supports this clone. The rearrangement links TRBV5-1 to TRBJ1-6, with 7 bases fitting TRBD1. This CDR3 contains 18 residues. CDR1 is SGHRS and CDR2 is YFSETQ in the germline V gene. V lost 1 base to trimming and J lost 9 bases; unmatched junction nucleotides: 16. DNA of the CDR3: TGCGCCAGCAGCTTGCTTTTAAGGGGGACAGCCGTAGTTTCACCCCTCCACTTT. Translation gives CASSLLLRGTAVVSPLHF.

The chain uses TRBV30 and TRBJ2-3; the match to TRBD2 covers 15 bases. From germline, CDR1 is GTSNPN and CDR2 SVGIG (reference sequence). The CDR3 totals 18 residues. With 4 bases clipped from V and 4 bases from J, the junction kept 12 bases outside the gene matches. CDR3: CAWNRLRTSGRVADTQYF. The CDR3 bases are TGTGCCTGGAATCGGCTCCGGACTAGCGGGAGGGTTGCAGATACGCAGTATTTT.

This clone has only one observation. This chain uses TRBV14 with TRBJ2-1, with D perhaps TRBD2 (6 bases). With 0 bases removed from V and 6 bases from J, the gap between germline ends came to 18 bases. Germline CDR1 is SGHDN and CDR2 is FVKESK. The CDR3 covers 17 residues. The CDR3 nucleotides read TGTGCCAGCAGCCAAGAAGTAGGAGGGAGGTTAGGCAATGAGCAGTTCTTC. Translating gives CASSQEVGGRLGNEQFF.

CDR3 DNA: TGTGCCAGCAGATCCAGTGGTGGCTACACCTTC. As protein: CASRSSGGYTF. This chain connects TRBV27 to TRBJ1-2; D gene unclear. The length of the CDR3 is 11 residues. CDR1 is MNHEY and CDR2 is SMNVEV in the germline V gene (reference sequence). Trimming removed 6 bases at V and 7 bases at J, with 9 bases between.

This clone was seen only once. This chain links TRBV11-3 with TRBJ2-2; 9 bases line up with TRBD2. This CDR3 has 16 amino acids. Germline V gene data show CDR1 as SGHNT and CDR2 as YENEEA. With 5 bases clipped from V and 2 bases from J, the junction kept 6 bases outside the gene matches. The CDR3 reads CASSGATSGNTGELFF. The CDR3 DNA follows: TGTGCCAGCAGCGGAGCGACTAGCGGCAACACCGGGGAGCTGTTTTTT.

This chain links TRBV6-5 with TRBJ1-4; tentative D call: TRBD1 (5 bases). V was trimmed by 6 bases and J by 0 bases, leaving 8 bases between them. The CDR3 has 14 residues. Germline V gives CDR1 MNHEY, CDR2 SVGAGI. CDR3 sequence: CASRETATNEKLFF. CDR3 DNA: TGTGCCAGCAGGGAGACAGCAACTAATGAAAAACTGTTTTTT.

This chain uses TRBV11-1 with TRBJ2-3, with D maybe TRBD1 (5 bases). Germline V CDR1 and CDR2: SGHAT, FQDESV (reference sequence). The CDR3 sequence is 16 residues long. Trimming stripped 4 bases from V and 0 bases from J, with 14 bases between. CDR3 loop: CASSSHRSPSTDTQYF. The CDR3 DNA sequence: TGTGCCAGCAGCTCCCACAGGTCTCCTAGCACAGATACGCAGTATTTT.

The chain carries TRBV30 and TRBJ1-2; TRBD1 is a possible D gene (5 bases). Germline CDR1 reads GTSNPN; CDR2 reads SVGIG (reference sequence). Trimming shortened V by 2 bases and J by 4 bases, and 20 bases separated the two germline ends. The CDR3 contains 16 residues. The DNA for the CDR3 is TGTGCCTGGAGTCTTGCTGGGGGGGTGAGGATCTATGGCTACACCTTC. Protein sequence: CAWSLAGGVRIYGYTF.

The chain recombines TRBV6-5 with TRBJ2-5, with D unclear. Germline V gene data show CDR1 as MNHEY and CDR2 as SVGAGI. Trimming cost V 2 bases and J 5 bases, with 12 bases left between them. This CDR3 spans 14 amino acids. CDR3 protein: CASSYGPPAETQYF. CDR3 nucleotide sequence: TGTGCCAGCAGTTACGGGCCCCCCGCTGAGACCCAGTACTTC.

CDR3 nucleotide sequence: TGTGCCAGCAGTTCGGACATCCCGAACACCGGGGAGCTGTTTTTT. This encodes CASSSDIPNTGELFF. The V and J genes are TRBV2 and TRBJ2-2, with a tentative D call TRBD1 (5 bases). Trimming took 5 bases from V and 0 from J, leaving 10 bases between them. The length of the CDR3 is 15 residues. From germline, CDR1 is SNHLY and CDR2 FYNNEI.

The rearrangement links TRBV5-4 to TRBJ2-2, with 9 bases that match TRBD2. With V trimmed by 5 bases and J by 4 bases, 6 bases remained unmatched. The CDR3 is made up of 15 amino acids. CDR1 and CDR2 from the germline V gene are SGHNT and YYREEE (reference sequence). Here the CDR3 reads CASRDSGSFTGELFF. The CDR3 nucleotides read TGTGCCAGCAGAGATAGCGGGAGTTTCACCGGGGAGCTGTTTTTT.

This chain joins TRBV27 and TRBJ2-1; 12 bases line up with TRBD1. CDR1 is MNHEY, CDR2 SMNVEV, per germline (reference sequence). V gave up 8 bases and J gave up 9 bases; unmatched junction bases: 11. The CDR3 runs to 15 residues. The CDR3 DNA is TGTGCCAGCCACCGAACCGGGACAGGGGGCTTTGAGCAGTTCTTC. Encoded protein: CASHRTGTGGFEQFF.

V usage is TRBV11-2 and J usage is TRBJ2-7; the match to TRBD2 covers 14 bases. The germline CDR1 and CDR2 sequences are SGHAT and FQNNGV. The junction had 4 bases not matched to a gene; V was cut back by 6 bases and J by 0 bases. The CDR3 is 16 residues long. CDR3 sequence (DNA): TGTGCCAGCAGTCCCGGGACTAGCGGGAGCTCCTACGAGCAGTACTTC. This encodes CASSPGTSGSSYEQYF.

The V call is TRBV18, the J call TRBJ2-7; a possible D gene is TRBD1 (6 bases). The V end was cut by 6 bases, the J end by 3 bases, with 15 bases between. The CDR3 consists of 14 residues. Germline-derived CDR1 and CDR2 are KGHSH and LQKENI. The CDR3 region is CASSPGTPDYEQYF. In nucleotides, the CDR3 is TGTGCCAGCTCCCCGGGGACACCAGACTACGAGCAGTACTTC. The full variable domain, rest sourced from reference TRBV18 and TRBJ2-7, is NAGVMQNPRHLVRRRGQEARLRCSPMKGHSHVYWYRQLPEEGLKFMVYLQKENIIDESGMPKERFSAEFPKEGPSILRIQQVVRGDSAAYFCASSPGTPDYEQYFGPGTRLTVT.

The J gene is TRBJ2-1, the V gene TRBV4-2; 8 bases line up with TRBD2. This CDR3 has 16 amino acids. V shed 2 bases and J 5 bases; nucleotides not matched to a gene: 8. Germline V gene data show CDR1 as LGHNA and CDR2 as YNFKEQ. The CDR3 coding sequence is TGTGCCAGCAGCCAAATGACGGGAGGGGAGGACAATGAGCAGTTCTTC. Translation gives CASSQMTGGEDNEQFF.

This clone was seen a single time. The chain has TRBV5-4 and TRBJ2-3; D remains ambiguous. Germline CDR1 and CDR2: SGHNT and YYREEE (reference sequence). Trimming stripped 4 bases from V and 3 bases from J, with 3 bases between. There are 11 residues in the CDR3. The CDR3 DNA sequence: TGTGCCAGCAGCCTGACAGATACGCAGTATTTT. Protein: CASSLTDTQYF.

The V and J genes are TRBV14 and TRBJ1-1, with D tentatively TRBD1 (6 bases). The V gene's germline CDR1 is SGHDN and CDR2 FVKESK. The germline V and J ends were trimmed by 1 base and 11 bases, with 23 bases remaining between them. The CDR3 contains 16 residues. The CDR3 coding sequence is TGTGCCAGCAGCCAAGGTCGGCGGGGGGCGAATTCTCATGCTTTCTTT. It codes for CASSQGRRGANSHAFF.

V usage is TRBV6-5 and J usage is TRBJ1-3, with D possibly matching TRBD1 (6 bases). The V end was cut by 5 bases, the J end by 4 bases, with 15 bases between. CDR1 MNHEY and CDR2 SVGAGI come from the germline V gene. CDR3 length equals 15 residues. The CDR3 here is CASSRAGTTGNTIYF. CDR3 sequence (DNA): TGTGCCAGCAGTCGCGCCGGGACAACCGGAAACACCATATATTTT.

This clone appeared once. The CDR3 loop reads CASSFLRESHEQYF. The DNA for the CDR3 is TGTGCCAGCAGCTTTTTGCGGGAGTCTCACGAGCAGTACTTC. The V call is TRBV7-8, the J call TRBJ2-7; 7 bases map to TRBD2. The ends lost 3 bases at V and 5 bases at J; junction bases unmatched: 7. The CDR3 covers 14 residues. CDR1 and CDR2 from the germline V gene are SGHVS and FQNEAQ.

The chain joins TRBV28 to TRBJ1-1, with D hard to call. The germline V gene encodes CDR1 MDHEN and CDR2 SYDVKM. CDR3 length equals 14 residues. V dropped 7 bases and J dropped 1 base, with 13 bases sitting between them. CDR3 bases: TGTGCCAGCACCAATTTACCAGAGAACACTGAAGCTTTCTTT. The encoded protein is CASTNLPENTEAFF.

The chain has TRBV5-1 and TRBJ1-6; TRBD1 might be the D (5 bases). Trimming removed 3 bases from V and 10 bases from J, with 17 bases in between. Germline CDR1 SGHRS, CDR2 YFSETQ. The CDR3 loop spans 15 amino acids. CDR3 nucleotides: TGCGCCAGCAGCTCACAGACAAATCAGGGCTCACCCCTCCACTTT. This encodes CASSSQTNQGSPLHF.

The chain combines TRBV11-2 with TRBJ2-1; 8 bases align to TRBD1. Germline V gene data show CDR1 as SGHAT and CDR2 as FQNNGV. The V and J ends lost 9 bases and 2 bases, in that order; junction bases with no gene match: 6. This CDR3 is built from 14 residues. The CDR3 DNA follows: TGTGCCAGTTCCGGGACAGGAGCCTACAATGAGCAGTTCTTC. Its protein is CASSGTGAYNEQFF.